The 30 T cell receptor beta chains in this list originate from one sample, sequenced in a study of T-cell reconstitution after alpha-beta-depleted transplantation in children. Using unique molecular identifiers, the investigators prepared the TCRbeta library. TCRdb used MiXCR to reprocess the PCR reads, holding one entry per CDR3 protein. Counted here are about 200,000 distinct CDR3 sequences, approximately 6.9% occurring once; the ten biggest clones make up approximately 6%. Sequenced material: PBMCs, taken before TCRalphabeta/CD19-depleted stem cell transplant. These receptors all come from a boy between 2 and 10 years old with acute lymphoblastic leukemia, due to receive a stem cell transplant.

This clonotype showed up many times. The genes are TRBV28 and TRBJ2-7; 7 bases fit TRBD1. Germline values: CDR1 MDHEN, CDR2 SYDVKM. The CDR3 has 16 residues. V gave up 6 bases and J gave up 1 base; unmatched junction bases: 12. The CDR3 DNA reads TGTGCCAGCAGGTCGTCTTGGGACAGCTTTTCCTACGAGCAGTACTTC. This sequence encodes CASRSSWDSFSYEQYF.

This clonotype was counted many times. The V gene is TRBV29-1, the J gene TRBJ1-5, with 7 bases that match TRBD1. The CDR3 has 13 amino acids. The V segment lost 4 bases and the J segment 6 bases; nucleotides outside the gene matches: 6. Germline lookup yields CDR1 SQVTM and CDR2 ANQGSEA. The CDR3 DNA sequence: TGCAGCGTTGCAGGGGGTGGGGGTCAGCCCCAGCATTTT. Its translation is CSVAGGGGQPQHF.

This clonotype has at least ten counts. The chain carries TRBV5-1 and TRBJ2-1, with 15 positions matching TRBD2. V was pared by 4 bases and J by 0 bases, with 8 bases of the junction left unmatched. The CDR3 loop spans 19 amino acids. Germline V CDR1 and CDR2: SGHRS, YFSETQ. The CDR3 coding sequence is TGCGCCAGCAGCGGATCCGGGACTAGCGGGGGGTTCTCCTACAATGAGCAGTTCTTC. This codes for CASSGSGTSGGFSYNEQFF.

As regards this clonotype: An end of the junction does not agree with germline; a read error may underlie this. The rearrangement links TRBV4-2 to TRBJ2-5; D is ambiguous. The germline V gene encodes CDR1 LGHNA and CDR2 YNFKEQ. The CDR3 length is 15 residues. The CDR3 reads CASSKDLRWQETQYF. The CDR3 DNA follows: TGTGCCAGCAGCAAAGATTTGAGGTGGCAAGAGACCCAGTACTTC.

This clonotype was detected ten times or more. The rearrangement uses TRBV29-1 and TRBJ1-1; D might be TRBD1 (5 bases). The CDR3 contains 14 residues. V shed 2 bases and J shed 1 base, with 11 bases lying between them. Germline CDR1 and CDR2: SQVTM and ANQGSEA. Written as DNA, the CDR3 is TGCAGCGTTGAATTTCAGGGTAGGAACACTGAAGCTTTCTTT. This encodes CSVEFQGRNTEAFF.

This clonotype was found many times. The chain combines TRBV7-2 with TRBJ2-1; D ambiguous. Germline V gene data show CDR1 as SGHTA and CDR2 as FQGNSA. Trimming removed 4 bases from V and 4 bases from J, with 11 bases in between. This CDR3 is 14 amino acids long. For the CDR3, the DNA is TGTGCCAGCAGCTCAACGTGGTGGTACAATGAGCAGTTCTTC. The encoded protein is CASSSTWWYNEQFF.

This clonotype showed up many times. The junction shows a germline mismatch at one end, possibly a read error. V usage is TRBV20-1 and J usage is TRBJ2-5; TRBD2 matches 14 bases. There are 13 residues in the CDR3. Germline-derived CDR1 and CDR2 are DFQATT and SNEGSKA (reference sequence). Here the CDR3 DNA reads TGCAGTGCTAGGGGACTAGCGGGAGAGGCCCAGTACTTC. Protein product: CSARGLAGEAQYF.

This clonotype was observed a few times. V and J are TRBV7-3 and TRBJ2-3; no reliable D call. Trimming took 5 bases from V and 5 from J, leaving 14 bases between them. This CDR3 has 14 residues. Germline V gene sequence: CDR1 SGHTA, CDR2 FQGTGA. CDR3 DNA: TGTGCCAGCAGCCTAAGACCCTCCGGAGATACGCAGTATTTT. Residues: CASSLRPSGDTQYF. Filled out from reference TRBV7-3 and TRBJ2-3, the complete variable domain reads GAGVSQTPSNKVTEKGKYVELRCDPISGHTALYWYRQSLGQGPEFLIYFQGTGAADDSGLPNDRFFAVRPEGSVSTLKIQRTERGDSAVYLCASSLRPSGDTQYFGPGTRLTVL.

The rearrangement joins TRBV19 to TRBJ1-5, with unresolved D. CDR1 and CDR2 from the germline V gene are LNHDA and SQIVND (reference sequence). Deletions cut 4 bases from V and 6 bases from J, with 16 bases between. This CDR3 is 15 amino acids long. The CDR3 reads CASSTDRGYSQPQHF. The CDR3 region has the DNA TGTGCCAGTAGTACAGATCGGGGTTACAGTCAGCCCCAGCATTTT.

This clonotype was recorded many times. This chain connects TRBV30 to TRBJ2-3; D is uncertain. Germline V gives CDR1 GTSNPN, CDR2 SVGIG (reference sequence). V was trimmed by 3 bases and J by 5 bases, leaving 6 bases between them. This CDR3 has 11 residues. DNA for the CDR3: TGTGCCTGGAGATCGATAGATACGCAGTATTTT. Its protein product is CAWRSIDTQYF.

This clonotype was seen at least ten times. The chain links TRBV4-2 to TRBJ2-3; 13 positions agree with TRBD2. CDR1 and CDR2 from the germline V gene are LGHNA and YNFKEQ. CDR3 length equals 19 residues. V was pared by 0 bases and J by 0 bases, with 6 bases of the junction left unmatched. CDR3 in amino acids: CASSQDVGLAGDSTDTQYF. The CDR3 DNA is TGTGCCAGCAGCCAAGACGTAGGACTAGCGGGGGACAGCACAGATACGCAGTATTTT.

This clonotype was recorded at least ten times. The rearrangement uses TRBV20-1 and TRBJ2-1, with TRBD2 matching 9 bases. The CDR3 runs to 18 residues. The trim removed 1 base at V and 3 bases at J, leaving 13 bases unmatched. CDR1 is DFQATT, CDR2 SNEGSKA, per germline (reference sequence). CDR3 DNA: TGCAGTGCTAGAGGGTTCCTAGCGGGGCCGACCTACTACAATGAGCAGTTCTTC. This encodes CSARGFLAGPTYYNEQFF.

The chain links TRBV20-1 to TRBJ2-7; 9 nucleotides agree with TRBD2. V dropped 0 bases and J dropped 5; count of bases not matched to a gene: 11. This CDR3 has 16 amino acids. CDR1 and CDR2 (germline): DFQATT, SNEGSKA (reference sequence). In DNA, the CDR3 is TGCAGTGCTAGAGATCCAGCGGGAGGCCTTCGGAACGAGCAGTACTTC. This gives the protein CSARDPAGGLRNEQYF.

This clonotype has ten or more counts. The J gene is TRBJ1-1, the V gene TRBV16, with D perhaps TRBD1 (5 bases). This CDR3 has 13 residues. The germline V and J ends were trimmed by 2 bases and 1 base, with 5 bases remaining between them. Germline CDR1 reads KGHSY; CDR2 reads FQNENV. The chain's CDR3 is CASSQGANTEAFF. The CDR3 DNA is TGTGCCAGCAGCCAAGGGGCGAACACTGAAGCTTTCTTT.

In DNA, the CDR3 is TGTGCCAGCAGCGCGGCGGGATCCCGCACAGATACGCAGTATTTT. It translates to CASSAAGSRTDTQYF. The chain employs TRBV7-2 and TRBJ2-3; TRBD2 is a possible D gene (6 bases). The germline V and J ends were trimmed by 5 bases and 1 base, with 13 bases remaining between them. Looked up from germline, CDR1 is SGHTA and CDR2 is FQGNSA. The CDR3 contains 15 residues.

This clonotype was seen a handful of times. CDR3 region: CAISLGGRGGETQYF. As DNA, the CDR3 is TGTGCCATCAGCCTAGGTGGCAGGGGTGGCGAGACCCAGTACTTC. The chain carries TRBV10-3 and TRBJ2-5; maybe TRBD1 (6 bases). The CDR3 is 15 amino acids. V was cut by 6 bases and J by 5 bases, with 19 bases left in between. Germline-derived CDR1 and CDR2 are ENHRY and SYGVKD.

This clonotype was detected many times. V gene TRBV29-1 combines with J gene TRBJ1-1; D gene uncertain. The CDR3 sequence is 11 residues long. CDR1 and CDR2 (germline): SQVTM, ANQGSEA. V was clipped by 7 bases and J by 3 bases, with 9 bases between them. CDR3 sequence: CSALGDTEAFF. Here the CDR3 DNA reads TGCAGCGCACTGGGAGACACTGAAGCTTTCTTT. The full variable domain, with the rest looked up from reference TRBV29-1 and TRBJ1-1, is SAVISQKPSRDICQRGTSLTIQCQVDSQVTMMFWYRQQPGQSLTLIATANQGSEATYESGFVIDKFPISRPNLTFSTLTVSNMSPEDSSIYLCSALGDTEAFFGQGTRLTVV.

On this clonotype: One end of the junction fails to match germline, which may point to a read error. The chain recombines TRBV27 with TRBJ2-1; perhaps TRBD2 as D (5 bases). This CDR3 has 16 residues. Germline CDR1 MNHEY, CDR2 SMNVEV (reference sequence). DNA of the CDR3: TGTGTCAGCAGTTTTGCCCATACCGGGGCCTACAATGAGCAGTTCTTC. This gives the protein CVSSFAHTGAYNEQFF.

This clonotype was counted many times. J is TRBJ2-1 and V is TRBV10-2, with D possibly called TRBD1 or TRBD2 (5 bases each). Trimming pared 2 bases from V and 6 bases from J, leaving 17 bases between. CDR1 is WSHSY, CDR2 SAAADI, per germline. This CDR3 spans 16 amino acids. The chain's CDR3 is CASSEVGGEAGNEQFF. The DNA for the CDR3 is TGCGCCAGCAGTGAGGTTGGGGGAGAGGCGGGCAATGAGCAGTTCTTC.

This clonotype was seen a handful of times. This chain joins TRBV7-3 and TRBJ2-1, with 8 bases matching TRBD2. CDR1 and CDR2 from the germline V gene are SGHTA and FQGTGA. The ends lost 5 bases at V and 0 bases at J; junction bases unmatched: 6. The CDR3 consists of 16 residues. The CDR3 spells CASSPAGGSSYNEQFF. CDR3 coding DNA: TGTGCCAGCAGCCCGGCGGGGGGCAGCTCCTACAATGAGCAGTTCTTC.

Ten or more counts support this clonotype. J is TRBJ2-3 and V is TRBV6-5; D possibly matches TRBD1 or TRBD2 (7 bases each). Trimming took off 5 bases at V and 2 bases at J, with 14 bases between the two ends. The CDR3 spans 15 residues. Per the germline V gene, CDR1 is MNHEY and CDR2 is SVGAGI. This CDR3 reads CASSQGGSYTDTQYF. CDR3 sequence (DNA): TGTGCCAGCAGTCAGGGGGGGTCCTACACAGATACGCAGTATTTT.

The CDR3 nucleotides read TGTGCCAGCACCCCCCCGACTAGGAATGAGCAGTTCTTC. Its protein is CASTPPTRNEQFF. The J gene is TRBJ2-1, the V gene TRBV7-9; perhaps TRBD2 as D (6 bases). V shed 7 bases and J shed 7 bases, with 14 bases lying between them. This CDR3 comprises 13 residues. The germline V gene has CDR1 SEHNR and CDR2 FQNEAQ (reference sequence).

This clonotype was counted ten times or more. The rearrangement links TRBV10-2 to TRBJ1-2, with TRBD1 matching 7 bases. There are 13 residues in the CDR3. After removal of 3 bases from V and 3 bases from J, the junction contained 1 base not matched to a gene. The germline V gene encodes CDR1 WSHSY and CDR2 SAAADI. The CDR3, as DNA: TGCGCCAGCAGTGATGACAGGGACTATGGCTACACCTTC. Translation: CASSDDRDYGYTF.

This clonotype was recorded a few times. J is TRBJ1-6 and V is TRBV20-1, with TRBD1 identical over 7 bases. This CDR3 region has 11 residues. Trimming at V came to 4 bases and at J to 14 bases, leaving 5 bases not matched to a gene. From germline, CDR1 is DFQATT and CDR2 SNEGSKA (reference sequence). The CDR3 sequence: CSATVDRALHF. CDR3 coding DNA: TGCAGTGCTACTGTCGACAGGGCCCTCCACTTT.

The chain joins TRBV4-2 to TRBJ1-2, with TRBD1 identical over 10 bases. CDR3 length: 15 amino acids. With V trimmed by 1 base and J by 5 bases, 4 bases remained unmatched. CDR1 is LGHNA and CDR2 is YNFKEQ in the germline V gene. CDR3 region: CASSQGQGAQYGYTF. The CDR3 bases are TGTGCCAGCAGCCAAGGACAGGGGGCGCAGTATGGCTACACCTTC.

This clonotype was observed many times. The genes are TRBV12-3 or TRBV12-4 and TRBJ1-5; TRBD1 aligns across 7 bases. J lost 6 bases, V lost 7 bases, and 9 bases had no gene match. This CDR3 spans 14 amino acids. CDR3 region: CASTPTGRGQPQHF. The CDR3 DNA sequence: TGTGCCAGCACCCCGACAGGGAGAGGTCAGCCCCAGCATTTT.

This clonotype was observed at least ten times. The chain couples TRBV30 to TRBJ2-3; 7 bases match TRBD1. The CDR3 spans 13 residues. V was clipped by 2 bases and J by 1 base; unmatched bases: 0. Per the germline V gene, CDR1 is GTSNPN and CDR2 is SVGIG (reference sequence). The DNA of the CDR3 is TGTGCCTGGAGTCAGGGGGGCACAGATACGCAGTATTTT. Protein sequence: CAWSQGGTDTQYF.

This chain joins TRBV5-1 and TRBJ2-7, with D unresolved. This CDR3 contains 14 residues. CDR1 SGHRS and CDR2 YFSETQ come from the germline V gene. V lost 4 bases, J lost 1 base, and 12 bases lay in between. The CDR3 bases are TGCGCCAGCAGCACCCCTGACGGGTCCTACGAGCAGTACTTC. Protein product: CASSTPDGSYEQYF.

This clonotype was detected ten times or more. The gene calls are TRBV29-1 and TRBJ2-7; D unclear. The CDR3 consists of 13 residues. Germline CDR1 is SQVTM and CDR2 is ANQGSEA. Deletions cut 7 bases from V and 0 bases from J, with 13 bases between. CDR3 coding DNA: TGCAGCGCTCCCGGACCCAGCTCCTACGAGCAGTACTTC. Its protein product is CSAPGPSSYEQYF.

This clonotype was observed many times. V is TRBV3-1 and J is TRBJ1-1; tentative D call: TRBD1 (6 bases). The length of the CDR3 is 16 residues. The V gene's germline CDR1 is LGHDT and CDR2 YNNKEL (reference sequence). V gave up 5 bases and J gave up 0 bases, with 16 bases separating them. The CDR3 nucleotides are TGTGCCAGCAGCTATAGGGGGGCAGCAATGAACACTGAAGCTTTCTTT. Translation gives CASSYRGAAMNTEAFF.